Presented here are 9 T cell receptor beta chains from one specimen sequenced in a study of T cell clonality in common variable immunodeficiency. This table comes from immunoSEQ multiplex PCR, and its TCRdb copy is limited to in-frame clones, with some not included. The table records some 52,000 clones without singletons, the ten largest covering less than 4%. The source material was peripheral blood mononuclear cells. These receptors were collected from a person aged 18 to 75 in good health.

This clone was counted at least ten times. The observed sequence ends 3 residues before the CDR3 terminus, with the missing tail filled in from the germline J gene. This rearrangement joins TRBV30 to TRBJ2-3; possibly TRBD2 for D (6 bases). V lost 5 bases and J 2 bases, leaving 14 bases between the germline ends. CDR3 length equals 14 residues. Per the germline V gene, CDR1 is GTSNPN and CDR2 is SVGIG (reference sequence). This CDR3 reads CAWGKDYTTDTQYF. The DNA read from the CDR3 is TGTGCCTGGGGGAAGGACTACACCACAGATACG.

This clone was counted ten times or more. The read terminates 3 residues ahead of where the CDR3 ends, so the germline J gene completes it. The J gene is TRBJ1-6, the V gene TRBV5-1; 9 positions agree with TRBD1. V shed 0 bases and J 4 bases; nucleotides not matched to a gene: 8. Looked up from germline, CDR1 is SGHRS and CDR2 is YFSETQ. This CDR3 comprises 18 residues. CDR3 residues: CASSLVGQGRSYNSPLHF. CDR3 bases read: TGCGCCAGCAGCTTGGTGGGACAGGGCCGTTCGTATAATTCACCC.

This clone came up many times. Its ends do not fully match the called genes, so a read error is possible. The sequence runs out 3 residues before the end of the CDR3; the remainder is reconstructed from the germline J gene. The genes are TRBV4-2 and TRBJ2-7; weak D call: TRBD2 (6 bases). The CDR3 extends over 17 amino acids. Germline assignment: CDR1 LGHNA and CDR2 YNFKEQ. The CDR3 protein is CASSRDLMNSGSYEQYF. The CDR3 bases that were read are TGCGCCAGCAGCCGAGACTTAATGAATAGCGGATCCTACGAG.

Many counts were recorded for this clone. The read terminates 3 residues before the CDR3 end, so the remaining end is supplied by the germline J gene. The V gene is TRBV6-2 or TRBV6-3, the J gene TRBJ1-1, with 7 bases fitting TRBD1. Germline CDR1 is MNHEY and CDR2 is SVGEGT. The length of the CDR3 is 14 residues. Partial CDR3 DNA: TGTGCCAGCAGTCAAAGGACAGGTGAGGCCTTA. This gives the protein CASSQRTGEAL. From start to end, the CDR3 is CASSQRTGEALAFF.

This clone turned up a few times. The read falls 3 residues short of the CDR3 end, and the missing part is taken from the germline J gene. The chain uses TRBV5-4 and TRBJ2-1; 11 nucleotides match TRBD2. The germline gives CDR1 SGHNT, CDR2 YYREEE (reference sequence). The CDR3 sequence is 16 residues long. The V segment lost 1 base and the J segment 4 bases; nucleotides outside the gene matches: 4. CDR3 DNA, as far as it was read: TGTGCCAGCAGCTTGCCCCTAGCGGGAGGTTACAATGAG. It specifies CASSLPLAGGYNE. In full, the CDR3 is CASSLPLAGGYNEQFF.

This clone was counted at least ten times. The read ends 3 residues shy of where the CDR3 ends; the end is completed using the germline J gene. The chain carries TRBV30 and TRBJ1-5; D is possibly TRBD1 (5 bases). CDR1 is GTSNPN and CDR2 is SVGIG in the germline V gene (reference sequence). The V end lost 3 bases, the J end lost 1 base, and 7 bases lay between the germline ends. CDR3 size: 13 residues. The CDR3 reads CAWRGLSNQPQHF. CDR3 bases read: TGTGCCTGGAGGGGGCTCAGCAATCAGCCC.

This clone was picked up many times. The read terminates 3 residues ahead of where the CDR3 ends, so the germline J gene completes it. This rearrangement joins TRBV5-1 to TRBJ1-4, with D possibly being TRBD1 (6 bases). Trimming shortened V by 3 bases and J by 0 bases, and 15 bases separated the two germline ends. CDR1 is SGHRS and CDR2 is YFSETQ in the germline V gene. This CDR3 is built from 17 residues. The sequenced part of the CDR3 DNA is TGCGCCAGCAGCTCGGACAGAGCGGGGGCAACTAATGAAAAA. This gives the protein CASSSDRAGATNEK. The CDR3, in full, reads CASSSDRAGATNEKLFF.

This clone was observed at least ten times. The read finishes 3 residues shy of the CDR3 end, and the germline J gene is used to complete it. The J gene is TRBJ2-3, the V gene TRBV20-1, with 14 bases aligning to TRBD2. V was clipped by 0 bases and J by 1 base; unmatched bases: 9. The germline CDR1 and CDR2 sequences are DFQATT and SNEGSKA (reference sequence). CDR3 length: 19 amino acids. The DNA read from the CDR3 is TGCAGTGCTAGAGATCTTTCGACTAGCGGGAGGGCGGGCACAGATACG. Its translation: CSARDLSTSGRAGTDT. The complete CDR3 reads CSARDLSTSGRAGTDTQYF.

The table lists this clone with many counts. With the read ending 3 residues before the CDR3 end, the germline J gene is used to fill in that end. The chain has TRBV4-1 and TRBJ2-1, with TRBD2 matching over 12 bases. J lost 5 bases, V lost 3 bases, and 11 bases had no gene match. The CDR3 is 18 amino acids. The germline gives CDR1 MGHRA, CDR2 YSYEKL. Partial CDR3 DNA: TGCGCCAGCAGCCAGAGACTAGCGGGAGTCGGTTATGACAATGAG. It codes for CASSQRLAGVGYDNE. The whole CDR3 sequence is CASSQRLAGVGYDNEQFF.